This entry features one T cell receptor beta chain sequence. CD45RA-negative memory and CD45RA+ naive subsets were split from the CD4+ cells. The record originates from a study of shared clonotypes between healthy human individuals. Each PCR replicate from the sorted subsets contained about 200 ng DNA, which is some 30,000 T cell genomes. Profiling relied on immunoSEQ multiplex PCR, and the TCRdb table lists in-frame clones only, not all of them. The sample includes roughly 2.2 million clones, approximately 93% of them seen just once. The receptor comes from a man between 18 and 29 years old in good health. Some clones in this sample may be carry-over from other donors' samples. Material: naive CD4+ T cells from PBMCs. Sample subset: CD45RA+ positively selected.

CDR3 in DNA: TGCGCCAGCAGCCTCATCCCCGGGACAGTCGTCTACGAGCAGTACTTC. It translates to CASSLIPGTVVYEQYF. V usage is TRBV5-1 and J usage is TRBJ2-7, with 7 bases aligning to TRBD1. The CDR3 consists of 16 residues. J gave up 3 bases and V 4 bases, and 13 bases lay outside the gene matches. The germline gives CDR1 SGHRS, CDR2 YFSETQ.